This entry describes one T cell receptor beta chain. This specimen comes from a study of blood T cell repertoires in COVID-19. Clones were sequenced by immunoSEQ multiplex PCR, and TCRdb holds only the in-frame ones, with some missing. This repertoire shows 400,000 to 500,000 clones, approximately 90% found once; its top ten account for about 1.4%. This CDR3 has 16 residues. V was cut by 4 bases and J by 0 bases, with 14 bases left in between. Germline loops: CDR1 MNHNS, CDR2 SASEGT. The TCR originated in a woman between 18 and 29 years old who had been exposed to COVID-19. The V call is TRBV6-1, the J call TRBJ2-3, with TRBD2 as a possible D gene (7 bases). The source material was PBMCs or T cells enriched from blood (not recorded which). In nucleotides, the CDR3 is TGTGCCAGCAGTGCCTTCCGGGGGGCTAGCACAGATACGCAGTATTTT. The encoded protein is CASSAFRGASTDTQYF.